This T cell receptor beta chain was documented in a study of T cells in Graves' hyperthyroidism and ophthalmopathy (dated by TCRdb to about 2019). For the study in its entirety: Peripheral blood was sampled at the time of initial diagnosis, prior to any treatment. The 90 to 100 discovery patients were randomly split 7:3 into training and test sets. After blood sampling, hyperthyroidism patients were treated with methimazole at a starting dose of 30 mg daily, and ophthalmopathy patients were treated with high-dose intravenous methylprednisolone. In addition, the study compared T-cell repertoires in thyroid tissue and in blood from about 6 Graves' hyperthyroidism patients. According to the paper, TCR Vbeta CDR3 sequencing was carried out on more than 120 peripheral blood samples, which came from 40 to 45 ophthalmopathy, 75 to 80 hyperthyroidism and approximately 17 progressor patients. An independent validation cohort of fewer than 20 hyperthyroidism patients and about 15 patients who later progressed to ophthalmopathy tested prospective prediction of ophthalmopathy. To identify TCR V-J signatures that set the groups apart, the researchers used a discovery cohort of about a hundred patients, made up of roughly 40 with Graves' ophthalmopathy and 57 with stable Graves' hyperthyroidism.

Stable Graves' hyperthyroidism was defined as no progression to ophthalmopathy during 18 months of follow-up. Hyperthyroidism patients were aged 18 to 65 years and newly diagnosed, with disease duration of less than 2 months. Exclusion was applied to patients with uncontrolled infections, other autoimmune diseases, pregnancy or lactation. Clinical symptoms, serum thyroxine and TRAb, thyroid ultrasound, and orbital computed tomography formed the basis for the diagnoses. PBMCs were isolated from 10 ml of fresh peripheral blood by Ficoll-Paque density gradient centrifugation. Total RNA was extracted with Trizol reagent, and quality was checked on an Agilent 2100 Bioanalyzer. Its CDR3 holds 16 amino acids, cysteine through phenylalanine. The sequence is cut down to CDR3 DNA, 48 bases in frame from base 1. Trimming costs V 0 bases and J 6 bases, and their ends lie 18 bases apart. CDR1 is given as GTSNPN and CDR2 as SVGIG, both from the germline V gene (reference sequence).

What the study reported, not specific to this receptor: A model built on a 13 V-J signature distinguished ophthalmopathy from stable hyperthyroidism, reaching about 89% sensitivity and about 81% specificity in cross-validation and 80%/75% in testing. In validation, progression to ophthalmopathy was predicted by the model with almost 71% sensitivity and roughly 76% specificity, a median of roughly 6.4 months before onset. Sample size was not statistically predetermined, and investigators were not blinded to group allocation. Most expanded thyroid clonotypes (frequency above 0.001) were also detected in blood, a finding suggesting that blood repertoires may reflect thyroid immune responses.

This clonotype was recorded many times. What antigen it recognizes has not been identified. No much larger clone exists at a distance of one base, and base qualities are not known. The TCR beta CDR3 regions were amplified from the RNA transcripts. A first-round RT-PCR of the TCR CDR3 used the HTBI primer set with the Qiagen OneStep RT-PCR kit. A second multiplex PCR round built the libraries, followed by size selection and purification. The libraries were sequenced on an Illumina HiSeq2000 using paired-end 100 bp reads. Per the source publication's procedure: SOAPnuke was used to process the raw data, throwing out any read that contained adapters or uncalled bases, had a mean Phred below 15, or lacked an exact constant-primer or identifier match. High-quality paired reads were merged with COPE v1.2.5, and unique nucleotide sequences were defined as clonotypes. MiTCR v1.1 was used to align the clonotypes against IMGT TRBV, TRBD and TRBJ reference segments. The analysis included only V-J combinations with a frequency above 0.0001, which together covered approximately 99% of the repertoires. The TCS score was defined as the ratio of F50 (clonal expansion) to E x V (chaos), calculated using BLOSUM62-based TCRdist between CDR3 peptides within each V-J. Welch's t-statistics and random forest reduced roughly 530 V-J features to fewer than 15, which were used in a naive Bayes classifier (R e1071). TCRdb ran its own pipeline on the public reads, namely fastp trimming at Q25 and MiXCR clone calling, and kept in-frame beta chains. One record per CDR3 amino acid sequence lists the most common genes and DNA. The V and J calls, along with clone size, are taken from TCRdb and not from the paper's own processing. The sample table shows a few hundred thousand distinct CDR3 sequences, and around 16% are seen once. Clones ranked in the top ten supply approximately 8% of the sample.

Sequences were obtained from blood. The rearrangement combines TRBV30 with TRBJ1-3, with an unclear D gene assignment. The clonotype was recovered from a woman aged 18-29 years with Graves' hyperthyroidism. The DNA is TGTGCCTGGAGTGTATCCGTCCTTTCTCTGGCAAACACCATATATTTT. The encoded protein is CAWSVSVLSLANTIYF.